Below, 24 T cell receptor beta chains from the same sample are listed, as sequenced in a study of T-cell memory formation after mild COVID-19. TCRdb re-called the 5' RACE reads through MiXCR, storing one row per CDR3 protein. The sample has about 560,000 distinct CDR3 sequences, about a fifth seen once; the top ten hold roughly 8.3%. The specimen was PBMCs or a T cell subset sorted from them (not recorded which). All receptors come from an adult woman who had mild COVID-19 (a few samples of this study predate the infection). Cell type and time point are not known.

This clonotype was counted a few times. V is TRBV12-3 or TRBV12-4 and J is TRBJ1-1; a weak D match, TRBD1 (6 bases). The CDR3 totals 13 residues. V gave up 7 bases and J gave up 1 base, with 10 bases separating them. CDR3 sequence: CASTRGTNTEAFF. For the CDR3, the DNA is TGTGCCAGCACCAGGGGAACGAACACTGAAGCTTTCTTT.

This rearrangement joins TRBV7-9 to TRBJ1-4; TRBD1 is a possible D gene (5 bases). Trimming cost V 3 bases and J 1 base, with 21 bases left between them. This CDR3 contains 19 residues. CDR1 is SEHNR, CDR2 FQNEAQ, per germline (reference sequence). The CDR3 loop reads CASSFGNRWGKGTNEKLFF. The CDR3 nucleotides read TGTGCCAGCAGCTTCGGGAATCGTTGGGGGAAGGGAACTAATGAAAAACTGTTTTTT.

CDR3 coding DNA: TGTGCTAGTGGTTTCATCGGGTCCTATGGCTACACCTTC. Its translation: CASGFIGSYGYTF. V usage is TRBV12-5 and J usage is TRBJ1-2, with D unclear. This CDR3 contains 13 residues. Trimming left V 3 bases short and J 4 bases short, with 9 bases between. Germline-derived CDR1 and CDR2 are LGHNT and FRNRAP.

This clonotype was seen a handful of times. The chain is built from TRBV4-2 and TRBJ1-1; 9 nucleotides line up with TRBD1. CDR1 is LGHNA, CDR2 YNFKEQ, per germline. After removal of 2 bases from V and 11 bases from J, the junction contained 6 bases not matched to a gene. The CDR3 loop spans 13 amino acids. The CDR3 reads CASSQTGGRMAFF. The CDR3 coding sequence is TGTGCCAGCAGCCAAACAGGGGGCAGGATGGCTTTCTTT.

The rearrangement joins TRBV7-9 to TRBJ1-1; 7 nucleotides align to TRBD1. Losses at the gene ends were 5 bases for V and 7 bases for J; bases not matched to a gene: 4. The germline V gene encodes CDR1 SEHNR and CDR2 FQNEAQ (reference sequence). This CDR3 is built from 12 residues. CDR3 region: CASSMDRYEAFF. CDR3 sequence (DNA): TGTGCCAGCAGCATGGACAGGTATGAAGCTTTCTTT.

The CDR3 sequence: CASSRTSGGITDTQYF. The CDR3 nucleotides read TGTGCCAGCAGTCGGACTAGCGGGGGGATAACAGATACGCAGTATTTT. The chain is built from TRBV13 and TRBJ2-3; 14 bases map to TRBD2. CDR3 length equals 16 residues. Germline-derived CDR1 and CDR2 are PRHDT and FYEKMQ (reference sequence). V shed 6 bases, J shed 3 bases, and the junction held 5 bases outside the gene matches.

In its sample, this clonotype was seen once. This CDR3 is CASSQVAGGRNTIYF. The CDR3 DNA sequence: TGCGCCAGCAGCCAAGTGGCAGGGGGTAGAAACACCATATATTTT. The chain couples TRBV4-1 to TRBJ1-3; 7 bases are a match to TRBD1. Per germline, CDR1 MGHRA and CDR2 YSYEKL. This CDR3 has 15 residues. Trimming removed 1 base from V and 5 bases from J; junction bases left unmatched: 5.

The chain's CDR3 is CASSYVPTGVEETQYF. The CDR3 DNA follows: TGTGCCAGCAGTTACGTCCCAACAGGGGTAGAAGAGACCCAGTACTTC. The V and J genes are TRBV6-2 or TRBV6-3 and TRBJ2-5, with 7 bases matching TRBD1. Per germline, CDR1 MNHEY and CDR2 SVGEGT. The CDR3 is made up of 16 amino acids. V was clipped by 2 bases and J by 3 bases; unmatched bases: 9.

This clonotype was recorded a few times. DNA for the CDR3: TGTGCCAGCAGGCGACAGGGTGGTGACATTCAGTACTTC. It specifies CASRRQGGDIQYF. The chain joins TRBV12-3 or TRBV12-4 to TRBJ2-4; TRBD1 matches at 7 bases. The V gene end was trimmed by 6 bases and the J gene end by 8 bases; junction bases not matched to a gene: 7. The CDR3 sequence is 13 residues long.

This clonotype was observed many times. The CDR3 sequence is CASSPGAGVTYEQYF. CDR3 sequence (DNA): TGTGCCAGCTCACCAGGCGCAGGGGTGACCTACGAGCAGTACTTC. The chain has TRBV18 and TRBJ2-7; possibly TRBD1 for D (6 bases). Trimming removed 2 bases from V and 2 bases from J, with 13 bases in between. The V gene's germline CDR1 is KGHSH and CDR2 LQKENI. This CDR3 has 15 residues. Drawing the rest from reference TRBV18 and TRBJ2-7, the complete variable domain is NAGVMQNPRHLVRRRGQEARLRCSPMKGHSHVYWYRQLPEEGLKFMVYLQKENIIDESGMPKERFSAEFPKEGPSILRIQQVVRGDSAAYFCASSPGAGVTYEQYFGPGTRLTVT.

This clonotype was counted a few times. J is TRBJ2-1 and V is TRBV30, with D unresolved. V lost 5 bases, J lost 7 bases, and 12 bases lay in between. Germline assignment: CDR1 GTSNPN and CDR2 SVGIG (reference sequence). This CDR3 spans 12 amino acids. Here the CDR3 DNA reads TGTGCCTGGGGAGCAGTGAGTAATGAGCAGTTCTTC. Translated: CAWGAVSNEQFF. The full variable domain, its missing parts supplied by reference TRBV30 and TRBJ2-1, is SQTIHQWPATLVQPVGSPLSLECTVEGTSNPNLYWYRQAAGRGLQLLFYSVGIGQISSEVPQNLSASRPQDRQFILSSKKLLLSDSGFYLCAWGAVSNEQFFGPGTRLTVL.

This clonotype was counted a few times. The rearrangement uses TRBV12-3 or TRBV12-4 and TRBJ1-1, with D unresolved. V lost 3 bases and J lost 10, with 12 bases in between. The CDR3 covers 12 residues. Here the CDR3 DNA reads TGTGCCAGCAGTTTTAGCCGGGAGGGAGCTTTCTTT. This encodes CASSFSREGAFF.

The chain links TRBV27 to TRBJ1-5; D uncertain. CDR1 MNHEY and CDR2 SMNVEV come from the germline V gene (reference sequence). Trimming stripped 6 bases from V and 6 bases from J, with 15 bases between. The CDR3 consists of 14 residues. The CDR3 is CASSPRGSRQPQHF. CDR3 in DNA: TGTGCCAGCAGCCCACGGGGTTCCCGTCAGCCCCAGCATTTT.

This clonotype has a handful of counts. The rearrangement links TRBV5-1 to TRBJ2-1, with TRBD1 matching 7 bases. J gave up 7 bases and V 0 bases, and 10 bases lay outside the gene matches. Germline assignment: CDR1 SGHRS and CDR2 YFSETQ. The CDR3 loop spans 16 amino acids. For the CDR3, the DNA is TGCGCCAGCAGCTTGGTGTACAGGGGTGCTTCAAATGAGCAGTTCTTC. Protein: CASSLVYRGASNEQFF.

This CDR3 reads CASRPGTSGELFF. The CDR3 DNA reads TGTGCCAGCAGACCCGGGACAAGCGGGGAGCTGTTTTTT. The chain is built from TRBV5-6 and TRBJ2-2; tentatively, D is TRBD1 (6 bases). CDR3 size: 13 residues. CDR1 is SGHDT, CDR2 YYEEEE, per germline. The V end was cut by 5 bases, the J end by 7 bases, with 12 bases between.

The genes are TRBV3-1 and TRBJ1-2; TRBD1 matches 9 bases. The CDR3 sequence is 15 residues long. The V gene end was trimmed by 4 bases and the J gene end by 4 bases; junction bases not matched to a gene: 7. Germline V CDR1 and CDR2: LGHDT, YNNKEL (reference sequence). CDR3 DNA sequence: TGTGCCAGCAGCCCCCGGACAGGGGCCCTCTATGGCTACACCTTC. Translation gives CASSPRTGALYGYTF.

This CDR3 reads CASSLTGGAVYEQFF. CDR3 in DNA: TGTGCCAGCTCCCTCACCGGGGGGGCCGTCTATGAGCAGTTCTTC. The chain carries TRBV18 and TRBJ2-1; TRBD2 agrees at 8 bases. The CDR3 is made up of 15 amino acids. Germline loops: CDR1 KGHSH, CDR2 LQKENI. The V segment lost 6 bases and the J segment 8 bases; nucleotides outside the gene matches: 12.

This clonotype was observed a handful of times. The CDR3 loop reads CASSIGTGTTGELFF. The CDR3 region has the DNA TGTGCCAGCAGCATTGGGACAGGGACCACCGGGGAGCTGTTTTTT. This chain links TRBV7-3 with TRBJ2-2; TRBD1 matches 9 bases. The V gene end was trimmed by 5 bases and the J gene end by 4 bases; junction bases not matched to a gene: 5. Germline V lookup: CDR1 SGHTA, CDR2 FQGTGA. CDR3 length: 15 residues.

Details on this clonotype: A read error is possible here, since a much larger clone lies one base away. The rearrangement uses TRBV5-6 and TRBJ2-7; D may match TRBD1 or TRBD2 (5 bases each). CDR1 and CDR2 (germline): SGHDT, YYEEEE. Trimming shortened V by 3 bases and J by 0 bases, and 10 bases separated the two germline ends. The CDR3 is 14 amino acids. In DNA, the CDR3 is TGTGCCAGCAGCTCCGGGGCTAGCTCCTACGAGCAGTACTTC. Amino acids: CASSSGASSYEQYF.

Only a few counts were recorded for this clonotype. The chain employs TRBV9 and TRBJ2-1; D call uncertain. Germline V gives CDR1 SGDLS, CDR2 YYNGEE. This CDR3 has 13 amino acids. Trimming cost V 0 bases and J 5 bases, with 6 bases left between them. CDR3 loop: CASSVGSDNEQFF. The CDR3 DNA sequence: TGTGCCAGCAGCGTAGGGTCCGACAATGAGCAGTTCTTC.

The V call is TRBV20-1, the J call TRBJ1-5; a possible D gene is TRBD1 (5 bases). V was trimmed by 6 bases and J by 4 bases, leaving 16 bases between them. This CDR3 contains 14 residues. Germline assignment: CDR1 DFQATT and CDR2 SNEGSKA (reference sequence). CDR3 DNA: TGCAGTGCCATATTGACGGGGGGAAATCAGCCCCAGCATTTT. Translating gives CSAILTGGNQPQHF.

V gene TRBV6-5 combines with J gene TRBJ2-7, with D perhaps TRBD1 (6 bases). V gave up 2 bases and J gave up 5 bases, with 10 bases separating them. The CDR3 is made up of 13 amino acids. Germline V gives CDR1 MNHEY, CDR2 SVGAGI. The CDR3 region has the DNA TGTGCCAGCAGTTACACCTCAGGGGACGAGCAGTACTTC. Its protein is CASSYTSGDEQYF.

This chain joins TRBV10-3 and TRBJ1-3; 9 nucleotides match TRBD1. The CDR3 spans 15 residues. Per the germline V gene, CDR1 is ENHRY and CDR2 is SYGVKD. The trim removed 6 bases at V and 2 bases at J, leaving 5 bases unmatched. The CDR3 DNA follows: TGTGCCATCAGCAGGACAGGGGCGACTGGAAACACCATATATTTT. Its translation: CAISRTGATGNTIYF.

This clonotype has a handful of counts. The J gene is TRBJ2-7, the V gene TRBV18, with 7 bases matching TRBD1. CDR3 length equals 13 residues. The germline gives CDR1 KGHSH, CDR2 LQKENI. V dropped 5 bases and J dropped 3; count of bases not matched to a gene: 4. For the CDR3, the DNA is TGTGCCAGCTCAACCGGGACAGACTACGAGCAGTACTTC. Residues: CASSTGTDYEQYF.